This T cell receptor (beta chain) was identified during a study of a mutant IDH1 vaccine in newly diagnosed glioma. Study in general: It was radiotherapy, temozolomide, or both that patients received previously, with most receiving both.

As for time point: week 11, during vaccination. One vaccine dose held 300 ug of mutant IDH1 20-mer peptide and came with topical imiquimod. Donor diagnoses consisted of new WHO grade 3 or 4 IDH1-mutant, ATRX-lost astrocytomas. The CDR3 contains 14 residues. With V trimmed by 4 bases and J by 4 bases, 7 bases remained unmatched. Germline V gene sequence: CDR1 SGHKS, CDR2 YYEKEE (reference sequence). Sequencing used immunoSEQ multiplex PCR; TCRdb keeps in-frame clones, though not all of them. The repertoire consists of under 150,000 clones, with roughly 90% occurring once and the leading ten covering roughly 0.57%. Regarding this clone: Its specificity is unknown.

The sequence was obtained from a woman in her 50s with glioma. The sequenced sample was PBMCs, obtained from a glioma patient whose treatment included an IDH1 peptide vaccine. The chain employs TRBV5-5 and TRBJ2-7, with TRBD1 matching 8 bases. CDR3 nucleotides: TGTGCCAGCAGCCCTTCAGGGGGCTGGTACGAGCAGTACTTC. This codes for CASSPSGGWYEQYF.